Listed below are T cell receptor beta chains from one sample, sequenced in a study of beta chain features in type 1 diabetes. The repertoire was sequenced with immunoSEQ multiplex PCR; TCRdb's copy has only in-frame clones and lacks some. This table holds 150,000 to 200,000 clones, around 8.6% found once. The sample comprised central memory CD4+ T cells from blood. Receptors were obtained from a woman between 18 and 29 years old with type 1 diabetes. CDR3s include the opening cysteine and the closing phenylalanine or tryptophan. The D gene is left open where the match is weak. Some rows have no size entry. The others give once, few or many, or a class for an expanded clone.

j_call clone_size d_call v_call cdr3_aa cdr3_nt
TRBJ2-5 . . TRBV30 CAWSGGPGETQYF TGTGCCTGGAGTGGGGGGCCGGGGGAGACCCAGTACTTC
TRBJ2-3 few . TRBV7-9 CASSLFGGTDTQYF TGTGCCAGCAGCTTATTCGGGGGAACAGATACGCAGTATTTT
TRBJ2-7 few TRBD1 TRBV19 CASRGQYDEQYF TGTGCCAGTAGGGGACAGTACGACGAGCAGTACTTC
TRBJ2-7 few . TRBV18 CASSPVYADELWYYEQYF TGTGCCAGCTCACCAGTCTACGCTGATGAGCTGTGGTACTACGAGCAGTACTTC
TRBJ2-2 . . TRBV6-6 CASTLGQPTEELFF TGTGCCAGCACCCTTGGACAGCCGACGGAGGAGCTGTTTTTT
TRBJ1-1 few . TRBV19 CASSVSTRTEAFF TGTGCCAGTAGTGTCTCCACGCGGACTGAAGCTTTCTTT
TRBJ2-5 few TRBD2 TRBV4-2 CASSQGTSGPRETQYF TGTGCCAGCAGCCAAGGAACTAGCGGGCCCAGGGAGACCCAGTACTTC
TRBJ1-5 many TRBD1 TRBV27 CASTDTGGPPYQPQHF TGTGCCAGCACCGACACAGGGGGCCCTCCGTATCAGCCCCAGCATTTT
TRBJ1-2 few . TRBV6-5 CASSYTTGFGYGYTF TGTGCCAGCAGTTACACGACAGGTTTCGGCTATGGCTACACCTTC
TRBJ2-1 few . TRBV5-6 CASSLVQNEQFF TGTGCCAGCAGCTTGGTTCAGAATGAGCAGTTCTTC
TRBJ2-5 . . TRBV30 CAWSVGLRETQYF TGTGCCTGGAGTGTGGGACTTCGGGAGACCCAGTACTTC
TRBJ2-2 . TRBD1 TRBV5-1 CASRPDRGGTGELFF TGCGCCAGCAGACCCGACAGGGGAGGAACCGGGGAGCTGTTTTTT
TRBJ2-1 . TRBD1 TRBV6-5 CASSYRQGVGEQFF TGTGCCAGCAGTTACAGACAGGGGGTCGGTGAGCAGTTCTTC
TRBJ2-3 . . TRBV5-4 CASSQAGSTDTQYF TGTGCCAGCAGCCAAGCCGGGAGCACAGATACGCAGTATTTT
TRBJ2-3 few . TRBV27 CASSLGKGVLTDTQYF TGTGCCAGCAGTTTAGGAAAGGGGGTGTTGACAGATACGCAGTATTTT
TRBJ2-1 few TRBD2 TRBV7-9 CASSFGGGTYNEQFF TGTGCCAGCAGCTTCGGCGGGGGGACCTACAATGAGCAGTTCTTC
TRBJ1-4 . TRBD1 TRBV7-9 CASSGFRQGSNEKLFF TGTGCCAGCAGCGGATTTAGACAGGGATCAAATGAAAAACTGTTTTTT
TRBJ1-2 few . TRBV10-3 CAIHRANYGYTF TGTGCCATCCACAGGGCTAACTATGGCTACACCTTC
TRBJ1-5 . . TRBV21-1 CASSIRQGESDQPQHF TGTGCCAGCAGCATTCGACAGGGGGAGTCGGATCAGCCCCAGCATTTT
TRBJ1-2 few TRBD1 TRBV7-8 CASSLTGTLNYGYTF TGTGCCAGCAGCCTGACAGGGACCCTTAACTATGGCTACACCTTC
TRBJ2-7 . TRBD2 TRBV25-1 CASRTAGGSEQYF TGTGCCAGCAGGACAGCGGGGGGCAGCGAGCAGTACTTC
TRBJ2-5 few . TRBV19 CASTPGGWSPQYF TGTGCCAGTACCCCTGGGGGGTGGAGTCCCCAGTACTTC
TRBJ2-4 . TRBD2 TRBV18 CASSPSYRSSGDIQYF TGTGCCAGCTCACCATCGTACAGGTCGAGCGGGGACATTCAGTACTTC
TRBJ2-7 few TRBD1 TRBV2 CASSEAPPGQGGEQYF TGTGCCAGCAGTGAAGCCCCACCCGGACAGGGTGGCGAGCAGTACTTC
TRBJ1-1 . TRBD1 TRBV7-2 CASSPQGAFSEAFF TGTGCCAGCAGCCCACAGGGGGCTTTTTCCGAAGCTTTCTTT
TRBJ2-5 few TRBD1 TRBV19 CASSPQGGGETQYF TGTGCCAGTAGTCCACAGGGGGGAGGAGAGACCCAGTACTTC
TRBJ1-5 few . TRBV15 CATSRARVQPQHF TGTGCCACCAGCAGAGCACGGGTACAGCCCCAGCATTTT
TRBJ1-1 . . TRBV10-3 CAISDTRGGTEAFF TGTGCCATCAGTGATACCAGGGGAGGGACTGAAGCTTTCTTT
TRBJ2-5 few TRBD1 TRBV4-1 CASSQGDRSPETQYF TGCGCCAGCAGCCAGGGGGACAGATCCCCAGAGACCCAGTACTTC
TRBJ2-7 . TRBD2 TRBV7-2 CASSLASGGEQYF TGTGCCAGCAGCTTAGCGTCGGGGGGCGAGCAGTACTTC
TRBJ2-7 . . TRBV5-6 CASSLPGIDTYEQYF TGTGCCAGCAGCTTGCCAGGGATCGACACCTACGAGCAGTACTTC
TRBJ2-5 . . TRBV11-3 CASSLQGKETQYF TGTGCCAGCAGCTTACAGGGGAAGGAGACCCAGTACTTC
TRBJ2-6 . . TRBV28 CASRAWSSGANVLTF TGTGCCAGCAGAGCCTGGAGCTCTGGGGCCAACGTCCTGACTTTC
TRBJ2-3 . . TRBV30 CAWTIKQGTDTQYF TGTGCCTGGACCATCAAGCAGGGCACAGATACGCAGTATTTT
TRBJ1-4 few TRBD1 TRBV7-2 CASRPGTGGEKLFF TGTGCCAGCAGGCCCGGGACAGGGGGTGAAAAACTGTTTTTT
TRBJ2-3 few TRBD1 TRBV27 CASSDRGEDTQYF TGTGCCAGCAGCGACAGGGGAGAAGATACGCAGTATTTT
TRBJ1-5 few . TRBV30 CAWSVEGGGHNQPQHF TGTGCCTGGAGTGTTGAAGGCGGGGGCCACAATCAGCCCCAGCATTTT
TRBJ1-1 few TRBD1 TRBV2 CASSLQGANTEAFF TGTGCCAGCAGCCTACAGGGGGCAAACACTGAAGCTTTCTTT
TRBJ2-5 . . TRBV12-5 CASGLGQRETQYF TGTGCTAGTGGTTTAGGACAGCGGGAGACCCAGTACTTC
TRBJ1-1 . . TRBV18 CASSPPVRGTEAFF TGTGCCAGCTCACCACCCGTAAGGGGGACTGAAGCTTTCTTT
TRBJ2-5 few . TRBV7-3 CASSPGGLVGETQYF TGTGCCAGCAGCCCAGGGGGACTAGTAGGGGAGACCCAGTACTTC
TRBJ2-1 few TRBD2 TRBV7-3 CASSSSGGRYLDNEQFF TGTGCCAGCAGCAGCAGTGGCGGGAGATACCTAGACAATGAGCAGTTCTTC
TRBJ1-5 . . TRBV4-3 CASSQGNTHGEPQHF TGCGCCAGCAGCCAAGGAAATACTCACGGGGAGCCCCAGCATTTT